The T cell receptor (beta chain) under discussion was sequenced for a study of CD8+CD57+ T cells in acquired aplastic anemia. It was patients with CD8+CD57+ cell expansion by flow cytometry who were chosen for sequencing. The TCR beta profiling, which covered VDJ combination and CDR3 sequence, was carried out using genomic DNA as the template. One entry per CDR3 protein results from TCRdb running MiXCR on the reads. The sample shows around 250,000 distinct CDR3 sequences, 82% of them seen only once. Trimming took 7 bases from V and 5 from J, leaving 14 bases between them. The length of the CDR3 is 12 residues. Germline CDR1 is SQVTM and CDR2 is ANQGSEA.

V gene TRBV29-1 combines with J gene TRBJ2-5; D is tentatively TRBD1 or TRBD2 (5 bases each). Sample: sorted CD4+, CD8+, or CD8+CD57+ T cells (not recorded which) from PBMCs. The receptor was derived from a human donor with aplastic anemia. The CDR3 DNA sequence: TGCAGCGGCGGTGGGGGAACGGAGACCCAGTACTTC. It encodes CSGGGGTETQYF.